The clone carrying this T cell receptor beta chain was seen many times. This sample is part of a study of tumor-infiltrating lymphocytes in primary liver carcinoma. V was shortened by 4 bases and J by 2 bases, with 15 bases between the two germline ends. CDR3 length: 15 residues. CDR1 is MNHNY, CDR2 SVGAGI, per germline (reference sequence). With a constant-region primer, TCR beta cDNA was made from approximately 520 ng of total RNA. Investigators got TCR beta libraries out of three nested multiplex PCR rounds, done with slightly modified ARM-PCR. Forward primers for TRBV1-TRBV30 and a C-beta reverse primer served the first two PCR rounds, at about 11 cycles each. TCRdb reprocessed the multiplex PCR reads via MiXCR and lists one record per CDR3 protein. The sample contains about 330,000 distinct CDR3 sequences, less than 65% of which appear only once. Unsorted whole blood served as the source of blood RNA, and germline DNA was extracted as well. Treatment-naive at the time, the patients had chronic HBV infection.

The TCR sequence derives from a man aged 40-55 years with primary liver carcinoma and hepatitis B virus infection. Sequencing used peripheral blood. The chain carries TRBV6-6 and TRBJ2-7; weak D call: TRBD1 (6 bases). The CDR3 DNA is TGTGCCAGCAGTTCAGGTCAGGGGTATACCTACGAGCAGTACTTC. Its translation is CASSSGQGYTYEQYF.